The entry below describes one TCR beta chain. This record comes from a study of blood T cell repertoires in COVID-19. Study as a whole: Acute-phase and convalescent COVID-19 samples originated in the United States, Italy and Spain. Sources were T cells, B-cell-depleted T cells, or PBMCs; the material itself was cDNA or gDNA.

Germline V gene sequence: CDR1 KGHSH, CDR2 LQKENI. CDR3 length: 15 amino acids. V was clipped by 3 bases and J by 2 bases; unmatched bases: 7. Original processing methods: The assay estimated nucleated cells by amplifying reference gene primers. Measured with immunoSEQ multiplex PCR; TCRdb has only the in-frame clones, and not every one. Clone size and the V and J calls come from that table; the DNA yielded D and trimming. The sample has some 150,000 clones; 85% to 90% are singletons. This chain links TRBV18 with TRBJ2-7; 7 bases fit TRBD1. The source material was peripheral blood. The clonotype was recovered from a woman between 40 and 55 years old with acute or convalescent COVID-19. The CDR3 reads CASSPVQGPAYEQYF. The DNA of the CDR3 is TGTGCCAGCTCACCGGTACAGGGGCCAGCCTACGAGCAGTACTTC.